A selection of T cell receptor beta chains follows, all from one sample in a study of Graves' ophthalmopathy and Graves' hyperthyroidism. TCRdb ran MiXCR on the multiplex PCR reads and lists one entry per CDR3 protein. The sample has about 740,000 distinct CDR3 sequences, roughly 40% seen once; the top ten hold 44%. The sample was peripheral blood. Source of these receptors: an adult man with Graves' ophthalmopathy. The CDR3 runs from the conserved cysteine through the conserved F or W. Fields, in order: clone size, J gene, V gene, D gene, CDR3 protein, CDR3 DNA. A D gene is named only where the DNA matches it firmly. The size entry is marked missing in some rows and otherwise reads once, few, many or a size class.

clone_size: .; j_call: TRBJ2-7; v_call: TRBV10-3; d_call: TRBD2; cdr3_aa: CAIRGGGSPGEQYF; cdr3_nt: TGTGCCATCAGGGGGGGGGGGTCCCCTGGCGAGCAGTACTTC
clone_size: .; j_call: TRBJ1-5; v_call: TRBV4-1; d_call: .; cdr3_aa: CASSQDLTAGQSQHF; cdr3_nt: TGCGCCAGCAGCCAAGATCTTACCGCAGGGCAGTCCCAGCATTTT
clone_size: many; j_call: TRBJ1-3; v_call: TRBV29-1; d_call: .; cdr3_aa: CSVRQGNTIYF; cdr3_nt: TGCAGCGTTAGACAAGGAAACACCATATATTTT
clone_size: .; j_call: TRBJ2-5; v_call: TRBV14; d_call: TRBD2; cdr3_aa: CASSRTGGPRKTQYF; cdr3_nt: TGTGCCAGCAGCCGTACGGGGGGGCCTAGGAAGACCCAGTACTTC
clone_size: many; j_call: TRBJ2-7; v_call: TRBV7-9; d_call: TRBD2; cdr3_aa: CASSDRLAGVHEQYF; cdr3_nt: TGTGCCAGCAGCGACCGACTAGCGGGAGTCCACGAGCAGTACTTC
clone_size: many; j_call: TRBJ1-1; v_call: TRBV2; d_call: .; cdr3_aa: CASKTDIGAEAFF; cdr3_nt: TGTGCCAGCAAAACTGACATCGGCGCTGAAGCTTTCTTT
clone_size: once; j_call: TRBJ1-2; v_call: TRBV12-3/TRBV12-4; d_call: .; cdr3_aa: CASSFFRRQAMGYGYTF; cdr3_nt: TGTGCCAGCAGTTTTTTCCGCCGACAGGCAATGGGATATGGCTACACCTTC
clone_size: many; j_call: TRBJ2-7; v_call: TRBV15; d_call: TRBD2; cdr3_aa: CATAPGSGRPYEQYF; cdr3_nt: TGTGCCACCGCACCAGGGAGCGGGAGGCCCTACGAGCAGTACTTC
clone_size: many; j_call: TRBJ2-5; v_call: TRBV10-3; d_call: .; cdr3_aa: CAISPVPGYQETQYF; cdr3_nt: TGTGCCATCAGTCCGGTCCCAGGGTACCAAGAGACCCAGTACTTC
clone_size: few; j_call: TRBJ2-2; v_call: TRBV24-1; d_call: TRBD2; cdr3_aa: CATSMNGGRPTGELFF; cdr3_nt: TGTGCCACCAGCATGAATGGCGGGAGGCCCACCGGGGAGCTGTTTTTT
clone_size: .; j_call: TRBJ2-7; v_call: TRBV7-2; d_call: TRBD2; cdr3_aa: CASSLPSGASYEQYF; cdr3_nt: TGTGCCAGCAGCTTACCTAGCGGAGCCTCCTACGAGCAGTACTTC
clone_size: many; j_call: TRBJ1-1; v_call: TRBV7-2; d_call: .; cdr3_aa: CASSLAGGLTEAFF; cdr3_nt: TGTGCCAGCAGCTTAGCGGGGGGGCTCACTGAAGCTTTCTTT